Listed here is a single TCR beta chain. The CDR3 loop spans 14 amino acids. The germline V gene encodes CDR1 MNHEY and CDR2 SVGAGI. J was trimmed by 5 bases and V by 10 bases; bases with no gene match: 8. Via MiXCR, TCRdb re-called the 5' RACE reads, giving one row per CDR3 protein. The profile covers just under 65,000 distinct CDR3 sequences, with around a fifth appearing a single time and 2.5% to 3% taken by the ten largest. The chain couples TRBV6-5 to TRBJ2-2; TRBD1 agrees at 9 bases. This sequence originates from a female donor with breast cancer. Sequencing was done on a sample of memory CD4+ T cells sorted from a lymph node. The subset: memory CD4+ T cells, CD4+CD45RO+CD25-. As DNA, the CDR3 is TGTGCCACCAGACAGGGACAGGGAACCGGGGAGCTGTTTTTT. Translation gives CATRQGQGTGELFF.